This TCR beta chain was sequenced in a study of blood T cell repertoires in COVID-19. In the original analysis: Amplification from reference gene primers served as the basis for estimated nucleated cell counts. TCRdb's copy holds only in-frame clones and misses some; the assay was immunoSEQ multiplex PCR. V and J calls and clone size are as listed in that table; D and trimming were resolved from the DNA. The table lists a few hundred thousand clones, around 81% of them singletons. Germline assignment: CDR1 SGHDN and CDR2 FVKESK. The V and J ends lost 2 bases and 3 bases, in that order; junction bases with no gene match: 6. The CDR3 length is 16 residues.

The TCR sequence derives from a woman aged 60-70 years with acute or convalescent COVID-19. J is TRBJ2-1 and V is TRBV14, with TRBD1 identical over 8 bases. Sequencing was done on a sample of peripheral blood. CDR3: CASSQRTGGGYNEQFF. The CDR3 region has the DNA TGTGCCAGCAGCCAACGAACAGGGGGTGGCTACAATGAGCAGTTCTTC.